The present T cell receptor beta chain was sequenced within a study of blood T cells in healthy people across ages. Turning to this clonotype: Antigen: not known.

The study's findings and limits: With naive T cell percentage, TCR beta diversity showed a strong correlation.

V was shortened by 3 bases and J by 0 bases, with 6 bases between the two germline ends. The germline CDR1 and CDR2 sequences are SQVTM and ANQGSEA. The length of the CDR3 is 12 residues. Together with a sample-barcoded 5' primer, a J-beta primer mix was included in a second PCR lasting about 6 to 11 cycles. Each cDNA molecule was tagged by a template-switch adaptor with 12 random nucleotides. From the 5' RACE reads, TCRdb called clonotypes with MiXCR, one entry per CDR3 protein. The repertoire holds hundreds of thousands of distinct CDR3 sequences, about 34% seen once, with over 10% in the top ten. In terms of origin and age, donors were healthy Caucasian individuals from Russia aged about 6 to 90. Each donor supplied approximately 10 milliliters of peripheral blood.

The TCR comes from a man younger than 35 in good health. The sample consisted of blood. This chain links TRBV29-1 with TRBJ2-7; tentative D call: TRBD1 (5 bases). As DNA, the CDR3 is TGCAGCGTTGACGACAGCTCCTACGAGCAGTACTTC. Residues: CSVDDSSYEQYF.